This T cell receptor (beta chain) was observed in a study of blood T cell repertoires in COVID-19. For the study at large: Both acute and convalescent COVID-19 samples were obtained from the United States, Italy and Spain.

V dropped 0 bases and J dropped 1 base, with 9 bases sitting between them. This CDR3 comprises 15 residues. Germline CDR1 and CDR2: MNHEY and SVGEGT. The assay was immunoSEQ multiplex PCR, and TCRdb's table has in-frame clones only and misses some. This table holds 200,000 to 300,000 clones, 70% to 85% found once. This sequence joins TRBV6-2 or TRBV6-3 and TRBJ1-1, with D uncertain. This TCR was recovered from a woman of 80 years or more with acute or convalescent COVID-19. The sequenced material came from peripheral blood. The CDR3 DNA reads TGTGCCAGCAGTTACTCGAGACACCCGAACACTGAAGCTTTCTTT. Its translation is CASSYSRHPNTEAFF.